This note documents a single T cell receptor beta chain sequence. These data are taken from a study of T cells after posttransplantation cyclophosphamide. The data were produced by immunoSEQ multiplex PCR, yet TCRdb's version contains in-frame clones alone and is incomplete. The sample lists about 31,000 clones; over 75% were seen once. The naive gate required viable CD3+CD4+ or CD3+CD8+ cells with CCR7+CD45RA+CD45RO-CD95-CD27+CD28+ phenotype. On the day of bone marrow donation, the related graft donor provided peripheral blood. The CDR3 has 15 amino acids. The germline V and J ends were trimmed by 4 bases and 4 bases, with 14 bases remaining between them. Germline V gives CDR1 SGHDT, CDR2 YYEEEE.

Source material: naive CD4+ T cells sorted from blood. This chain uses TRBV5-6 with TRBJ2-2; D remains ambiguous. This TCR derives from a man aged 30 to 45 in good health and a related stem cell transplant donor. The CDR3 loop reads CASSMYGGVTGELFF. CDR3 bases: TGTGCCAGCAGCATGTACGGCGGCGTCACCGGGGAGCTGTTTTTT.